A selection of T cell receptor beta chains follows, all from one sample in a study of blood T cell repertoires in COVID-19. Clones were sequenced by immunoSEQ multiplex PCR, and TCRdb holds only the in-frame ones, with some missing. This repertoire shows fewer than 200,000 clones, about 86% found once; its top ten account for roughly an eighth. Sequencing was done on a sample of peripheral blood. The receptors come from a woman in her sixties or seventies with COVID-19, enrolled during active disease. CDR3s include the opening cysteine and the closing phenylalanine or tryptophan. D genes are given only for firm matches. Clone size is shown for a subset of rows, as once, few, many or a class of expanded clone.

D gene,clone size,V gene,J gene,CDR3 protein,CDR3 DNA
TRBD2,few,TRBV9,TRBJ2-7,CASSAGTSGGLQYF,TGTGCCAGCAGCGCAGGGACTAGCGGGGGGTTACAGTACTTC
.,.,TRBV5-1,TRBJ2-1,CASSLVSDGEQFF,TGCGCCAGCAGCTTGGTGAGCGACGGTGAGCAGTTCTTC
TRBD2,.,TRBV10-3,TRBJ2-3,CAISGGRGIGTDTQYF,TGTGCCATCAGTGGCGGGAGGGGAATAGGCACAGATACGCAGTATTTT
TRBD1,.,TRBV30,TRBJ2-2,CAWATGNWAGELFF,TGTGCCTGGGCGACAGGGAATTGGGCCGGGGAGCTGTTTTTT
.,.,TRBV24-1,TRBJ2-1,CATSDLVQRDEQFF,TGTGCCACCAGTGACCTGGTCCAGCGTGATGAGCAGTTCTTC
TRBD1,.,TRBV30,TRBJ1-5,CAWSVGGTGLNQPQHF,TGTGCCTGGAGTGTAGGGGGGACAGGGTTGAATCAGCCCCAGCATTTT
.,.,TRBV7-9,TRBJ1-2,CASSLNQGTNYGYTF,TGTGCCAGCAGCTTAAATCAGGGTACTAACTATGGCTACACCTTC
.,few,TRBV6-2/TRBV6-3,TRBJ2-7,CASSPGDTRYEQYF,TGTGCCAGCAGTCCCGGGGACACCAGATACGAGCAGTACTTC
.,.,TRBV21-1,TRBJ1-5,CASSAQGVSNQPQHF,TGTGCCAGCAGCGCCCAGGGGGTGAGCAATCAGCCCCAGCATTTT
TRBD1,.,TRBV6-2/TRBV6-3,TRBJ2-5,CASSGQGLGLETQYF,TGTGCCAGCAGTGGACAGGGATTGGGATTGGAGACCCAGTACTTC
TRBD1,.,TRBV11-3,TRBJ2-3,CASSFGQGATDTQYF,TGTGCCAGCAGCTTCGGACAGGGGGCAACAGATACGCAGTATTTT
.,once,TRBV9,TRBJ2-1,CASSIDNEQFF,TGTGCCAGCAGCATCGACAATGAGCAGTTCTTC
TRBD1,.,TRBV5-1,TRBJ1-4,CASSLTGAGEKLFF,TGCGCCAGCAGCTTGACAGGGGCTGGAGAAAAACTGTTTTTT
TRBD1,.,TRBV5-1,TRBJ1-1,CASSLRDRVVSEAFF,TGCGCCAGCAGCCTCCGGGACAGGGTTGTTTCTGAAGCTTTCTTT
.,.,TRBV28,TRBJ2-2,CASSPLNTGELFF,TGTGCCAGCAGTCCGTTGAACACCGGGGAGCTGTTTTTT
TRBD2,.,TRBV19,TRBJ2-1,CASRSLAGGRIEQFF,TGTGCCAGTAGATCCCTAGCGGGAGGTCGGATTGAGCAGTTCTTC
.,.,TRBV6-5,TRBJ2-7,CASNLLSDSIYEQYF,TGTGCCAGCAACCTCCTTTCGGACTCGATCTACGAGCAGTACTTC
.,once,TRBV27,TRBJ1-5,CASSLSRRVSNQPQHF,TGTGCCAGCAGTTTATCCCGCAGGGTAAGCAATCAGCCCCAGCATTTT
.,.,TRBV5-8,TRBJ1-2,CASSKLDSYGYTF,TGTGCCAGCTCGAAGCTAGACAGCTATGGCTACACCTTC
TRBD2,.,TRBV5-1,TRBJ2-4,CASSWGGGQRLAGVLNIQYF,TGCGCCAGCAGCTGGGGAGGGGGACAGAGGCTAGCGGGAGTTCTAAACATTCAGTACTTC
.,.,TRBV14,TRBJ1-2,CASTHGDSSGYTF,TGTGCCAGCACCCACGGAGACAGTTCTGGCTACACCTTC
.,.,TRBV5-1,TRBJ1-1,CASSLDAGLDTEAFF,TGCGCCAGCAGCTTGGATGCAGGGCTCGACACTGAAGCTTTCTTT
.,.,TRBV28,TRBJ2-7,CASSSYLSGYEQYF,TGTGCCAGCAGTTCTTATCTCTCGGGTTACGAGCAGTACTTC
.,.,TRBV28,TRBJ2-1,CASSQGFPARVGVGNEQFF,TGTGCCAGCAGCCAAGGTTTCCCAGCCCGAGTCGGGGTGGGCAATGAGCAGTTCTTC
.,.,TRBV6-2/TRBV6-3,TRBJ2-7,CASSSSGSYEQYF,TGTGCCAGCAGCTCGTCGGGGAGCTACGAGCAGTACTTC
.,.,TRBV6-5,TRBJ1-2,CASRGTGSGYTF,TGTGCCAGCAGGGGAACAGGGTCGGGCTACACCTTC
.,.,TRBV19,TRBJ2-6,CASSIGGGSSGANVLTF,TGTGCCAGTAGTATAGGGGGCGGAAGCTCTGGGGCCAACGTCCTGACTTTC
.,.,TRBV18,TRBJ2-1,CASSPPGGWMGEQFF,TGTGCCAGCTCACCACCTGGCGGGTGGATGGGTGAGCAGTTCTTC
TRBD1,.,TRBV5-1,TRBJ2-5,CASSLRDRQETQYF,TGCGCCAGCAGCCTGCGGGACAGGCAAGAGACCCAGTACTTC
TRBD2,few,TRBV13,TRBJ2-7,CASSAGSASGYEQYF,TGTGCCAGCAGCGCAGGGTCGGCTAGCGGCTACGAGCAGTACTTC
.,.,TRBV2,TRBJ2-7,CASHLGGLGEQYF,TGTGCCAGCCACCTGGGAGGCCTCGGTGAGCAGTACTTC
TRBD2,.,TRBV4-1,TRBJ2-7,CASSQGARGRGYEQYF,TGCGCCAGCAGCCAAGGGGCTCGCGGGAGGGGCTACGAGCAGTACTTC
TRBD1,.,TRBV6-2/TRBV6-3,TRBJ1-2,CASSPRDRGARGGYTF,TGTGCCAGCAGTCCCCGGGACAGGGGGGCGCGCGGTGGCTACACCTTC
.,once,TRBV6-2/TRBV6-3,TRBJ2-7,CASSRRQGGVEQYF,TGTGCCAGCAGTCGGCGCCAGGGCGGCGTCGAGCAGTACTTC
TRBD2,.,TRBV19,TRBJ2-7,CASSIRAGAVPLEQYF,TGTGCCAGTAGTATCCGAGCGGGGGCGGTTCCTCTGGAGCAGTACTTC
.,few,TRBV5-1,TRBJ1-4,CASSLAGGEDEKLFF,TGCGCCAGCAGCTTGGCGGGGGGAGAAGATGAAAAACTGTTTTTT